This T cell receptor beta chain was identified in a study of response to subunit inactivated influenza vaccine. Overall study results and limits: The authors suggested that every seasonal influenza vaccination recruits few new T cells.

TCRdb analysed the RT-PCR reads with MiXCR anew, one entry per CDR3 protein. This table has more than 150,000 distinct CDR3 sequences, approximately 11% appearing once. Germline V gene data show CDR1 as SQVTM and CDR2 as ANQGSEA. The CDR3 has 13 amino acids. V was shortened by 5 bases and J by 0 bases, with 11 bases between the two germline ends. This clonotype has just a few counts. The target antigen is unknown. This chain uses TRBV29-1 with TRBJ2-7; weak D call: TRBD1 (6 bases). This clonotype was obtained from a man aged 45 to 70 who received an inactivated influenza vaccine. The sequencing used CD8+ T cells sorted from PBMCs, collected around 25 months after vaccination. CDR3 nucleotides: TGCAGCGTTAGGTCAGGGGACTCCTACGAGCAGTACTTC. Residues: CSVRSGDSYEQYF.